The clone carrying this T cell receptor beta chain turned up a few times. Its antigen is still unknown. Amplified TCR beta CDR3 regions were obtained using RNA transcripts as template. RT-PCR in the first round used HTBI primers; a second-round multiplex PCR followed. TCRdb independently ran MiXCR on the multiplex PCR reads; one entry per CDR3 protein. The table includes hundreds of thousands of distinct CDR3 sequences, around 40% detected once. Patients with other autoimmune diseases, uncontrolled infections, pregnancy or lactation were excluded. Diagnoses were established from clinical symptoms, serum thyroxine, TRAb, thyroid ultrasound and orbital computed tomography. This sample is drawn from a study of Graves' ophthalmopathy and Graves' hyperthyroidism. Study-level points and caveats: A majority of expanded thyroid clonotypes exceeding 0.001 frequency were likewise present in blood.

The CDR3 consists of 19 residues. J lost 0 bases, V lost 2 bases, and 6 bases had no gene match. Germline V gives CDR1 SGHVS, CDR2 FNYEAQ. The sequenced material came from peripheral blood. This chain joins TRBV7-6 and TRBJ2-6; 11 nucleotides line up with TRBD2. The clonotype was recovered from an adult man with Graves' ophthalmopathy. CDR3 sequence reads: CASSLISGGASSGANVLTF. CDR3 in DNA: TGTGCCAGCAGCTTAATTAGCGGGGGGGCGAGCTCTGGGGCCAACGTCCTGACTTTC.